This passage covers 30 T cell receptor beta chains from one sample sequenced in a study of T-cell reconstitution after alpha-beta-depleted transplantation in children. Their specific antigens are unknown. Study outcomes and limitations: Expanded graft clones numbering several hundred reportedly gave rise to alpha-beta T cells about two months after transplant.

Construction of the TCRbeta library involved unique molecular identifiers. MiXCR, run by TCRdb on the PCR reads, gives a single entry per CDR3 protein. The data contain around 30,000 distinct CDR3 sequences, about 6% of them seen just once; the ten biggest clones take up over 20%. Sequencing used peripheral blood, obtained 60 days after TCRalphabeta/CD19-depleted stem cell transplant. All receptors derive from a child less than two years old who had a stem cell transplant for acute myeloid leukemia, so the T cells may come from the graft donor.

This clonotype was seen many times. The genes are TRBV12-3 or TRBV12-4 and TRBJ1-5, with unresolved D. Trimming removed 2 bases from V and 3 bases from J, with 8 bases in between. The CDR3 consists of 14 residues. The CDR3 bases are TGTGCCAGCAGTTTAAGGGTAAACAATCAGCCCCAGCATTTT. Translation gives CASSLRVNNQPQHF.

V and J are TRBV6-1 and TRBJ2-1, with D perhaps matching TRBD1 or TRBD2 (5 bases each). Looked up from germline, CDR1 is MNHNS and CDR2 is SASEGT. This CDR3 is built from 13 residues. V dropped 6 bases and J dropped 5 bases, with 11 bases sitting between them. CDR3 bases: TGTGCCAGCAGCCCGGGGCGCCACAATGAGCAGTTCTTC. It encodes CASSPGRHNEQFF.

The CDR3 coding sequence is TGTGCCTCCCAAGGGAGGTACAATGAGCAGTTCTTC. Its translation: CASQGRYNEQFF. This chain connects TRBV24-1 to TRBJ2-1; the D gene is possibly TRBD2 (6 bases). V was cut by 12 bases and J by 4 bases, with 12 bases left in between. This CDR3 has 12 residues. Germline lookup yields CDR1 KGHDR and CDR2 SFDVKD.

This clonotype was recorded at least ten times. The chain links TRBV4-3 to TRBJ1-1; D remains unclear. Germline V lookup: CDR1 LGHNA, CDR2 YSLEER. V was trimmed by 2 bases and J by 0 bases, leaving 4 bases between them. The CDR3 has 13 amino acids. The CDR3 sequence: CASSQTLNTEAFF. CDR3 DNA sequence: TGCGCCAGCAGCCAAACACTGAACACTGAAGCTTTCTTT.

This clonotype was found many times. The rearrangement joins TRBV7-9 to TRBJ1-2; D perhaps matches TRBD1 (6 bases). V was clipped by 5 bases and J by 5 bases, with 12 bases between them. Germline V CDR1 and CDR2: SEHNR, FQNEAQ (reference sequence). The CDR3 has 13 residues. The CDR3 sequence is CASSPGGAYGYTF. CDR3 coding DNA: TGTGCCAGCAGCCCCGGGGGGGCATATGGCTACACCTTC.

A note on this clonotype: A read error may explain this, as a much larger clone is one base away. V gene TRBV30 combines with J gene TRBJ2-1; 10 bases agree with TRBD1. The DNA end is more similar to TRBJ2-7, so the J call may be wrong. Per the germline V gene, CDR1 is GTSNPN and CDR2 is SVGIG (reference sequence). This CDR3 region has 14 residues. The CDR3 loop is CAWSAGQGGNEQYF. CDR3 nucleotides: TGTGCCTGGAGTGCTGGACAGGGGGGTAATGAGCAGTACTTC.

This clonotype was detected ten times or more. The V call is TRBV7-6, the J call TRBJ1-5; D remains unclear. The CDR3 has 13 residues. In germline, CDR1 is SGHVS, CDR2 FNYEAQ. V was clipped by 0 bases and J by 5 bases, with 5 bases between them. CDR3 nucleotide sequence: TGTGCCAGCAGCTTAGCGGAGCATCAGCCCCAGCATTTT. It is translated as CASSLAEHQPQHF.

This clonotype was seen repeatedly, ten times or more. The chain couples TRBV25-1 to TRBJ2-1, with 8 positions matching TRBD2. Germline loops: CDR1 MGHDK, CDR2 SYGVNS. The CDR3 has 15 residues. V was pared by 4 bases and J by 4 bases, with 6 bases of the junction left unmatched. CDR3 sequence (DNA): TGTGCCAGCAGTGCTACTAGCGGCAGATACAATGAGCAGTTCTTC. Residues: CASSATSGRYNEQFF.

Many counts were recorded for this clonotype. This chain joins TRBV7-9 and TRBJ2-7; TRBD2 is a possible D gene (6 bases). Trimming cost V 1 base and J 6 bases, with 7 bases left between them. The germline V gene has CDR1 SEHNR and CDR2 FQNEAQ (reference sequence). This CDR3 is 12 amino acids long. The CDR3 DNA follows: TGTGCCAGCAGCTTAGACGGGGGCGAGCAGTACTTC. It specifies CASSLDGGEQYF.

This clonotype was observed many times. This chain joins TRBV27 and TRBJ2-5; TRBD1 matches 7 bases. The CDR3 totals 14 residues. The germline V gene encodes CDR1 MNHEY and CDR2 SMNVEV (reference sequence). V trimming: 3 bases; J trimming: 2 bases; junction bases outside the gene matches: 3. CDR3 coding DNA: TGTGCCAGCAGTTTTTGGGGACAGCAAGAGACCCAGTACTTC. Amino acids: CASSFWGQQETQYF.

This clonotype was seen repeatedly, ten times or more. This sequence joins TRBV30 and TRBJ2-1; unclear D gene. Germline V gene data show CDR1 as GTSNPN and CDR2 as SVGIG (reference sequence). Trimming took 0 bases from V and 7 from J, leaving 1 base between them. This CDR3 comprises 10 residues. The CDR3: CAWSVNEQFF. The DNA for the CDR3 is TGTGCCTGGAGTGTAAATGAGCAGTTCTTC.

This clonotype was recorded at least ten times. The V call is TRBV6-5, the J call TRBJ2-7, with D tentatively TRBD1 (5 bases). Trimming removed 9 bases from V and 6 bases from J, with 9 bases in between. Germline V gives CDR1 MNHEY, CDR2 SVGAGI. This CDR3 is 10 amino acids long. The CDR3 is CASVGAEQYF. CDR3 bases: TGTGCCAGTGTTGGGGCCGAGCAGTACTTC.

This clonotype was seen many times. CDR3 residues: CATSSGTSEETQYF. The CDR3 bases are TGTGCCACCAGCAGTGGGACTAGCGAAGAGACCCAGTACTTC. The chain carries TRBV15 and TRBJ2-5, with 10 bases fitting TRBD2. With 3 bases clipped from V and 3 bases from J, the junction kept 1 base outside the gene matches. CDR3 size: 14 residues. Per the germline V gene, CDR1 is LNHNV and CDR2 is YYDKDF (reference sequence).

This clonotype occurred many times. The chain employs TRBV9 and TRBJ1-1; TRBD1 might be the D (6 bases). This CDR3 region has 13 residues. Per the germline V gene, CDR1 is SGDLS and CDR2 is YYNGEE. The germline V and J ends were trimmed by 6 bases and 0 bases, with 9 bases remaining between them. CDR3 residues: CASKQGMNTEAFF. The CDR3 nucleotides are TGTGCCAGCAAACAGGGAATGAACACTGAAGCTTTCTTT.

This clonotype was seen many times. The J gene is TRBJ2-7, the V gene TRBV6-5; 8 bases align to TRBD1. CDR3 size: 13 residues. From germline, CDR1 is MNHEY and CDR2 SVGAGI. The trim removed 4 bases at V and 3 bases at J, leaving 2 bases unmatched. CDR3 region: CASSWDRNYEQYF. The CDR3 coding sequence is TGTGCCAGCAGTTGGGACAGGAACTACGAGCAGTACTTC.

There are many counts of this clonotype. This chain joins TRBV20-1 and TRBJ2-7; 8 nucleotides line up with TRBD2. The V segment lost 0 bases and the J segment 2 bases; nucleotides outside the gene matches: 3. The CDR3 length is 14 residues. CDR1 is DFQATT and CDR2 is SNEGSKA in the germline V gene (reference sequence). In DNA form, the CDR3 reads TGCAGTGCTAGAGATAGGGGACTAGCCTACGAGCAGTACTTC. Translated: CSARDRGLAYEQYF.

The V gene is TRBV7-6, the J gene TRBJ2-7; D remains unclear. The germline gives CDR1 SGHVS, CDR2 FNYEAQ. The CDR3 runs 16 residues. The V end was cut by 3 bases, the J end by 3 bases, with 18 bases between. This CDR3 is CASSFVRDTPDYEQYF. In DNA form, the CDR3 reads TGTGCCAGCAGCTTTGTCAGAGACACACCGGACTACGAGCAGTACTTC.

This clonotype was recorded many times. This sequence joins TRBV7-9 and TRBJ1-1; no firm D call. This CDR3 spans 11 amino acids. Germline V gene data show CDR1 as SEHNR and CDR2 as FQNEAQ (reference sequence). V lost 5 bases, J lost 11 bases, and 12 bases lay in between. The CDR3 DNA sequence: TGTGCCAGCAGCCGGGCTCCCGGGGCTTTCTTT. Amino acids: CASSRAPGAFF. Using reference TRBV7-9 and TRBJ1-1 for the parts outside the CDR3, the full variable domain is DTGVSQNPRHKITKRGQNVTFRCDPISEHNRLYWYRQTLGQGPEFLTYFQNEAQLEKSRLLSDRFSAERPKGSFSTLEIQRTEQGDSAMYLCASSRAPGAFFGQGTRLTVV.

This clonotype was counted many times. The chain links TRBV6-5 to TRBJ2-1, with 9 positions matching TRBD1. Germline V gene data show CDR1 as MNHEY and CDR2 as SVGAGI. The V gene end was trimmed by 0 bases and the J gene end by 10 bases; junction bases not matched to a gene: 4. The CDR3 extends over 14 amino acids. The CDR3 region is CASSYSDRGNEQFF. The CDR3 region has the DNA TGTGCCAGCAGTTACTCGGACAGGGGAAACGAGCAGTTCTTC.

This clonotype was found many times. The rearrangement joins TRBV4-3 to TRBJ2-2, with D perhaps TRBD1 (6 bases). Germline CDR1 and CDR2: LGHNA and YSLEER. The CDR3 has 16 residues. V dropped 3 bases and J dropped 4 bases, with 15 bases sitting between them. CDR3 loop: CASSQDRDMGTGELFF. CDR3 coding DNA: TGCGCCAGCAGCCAGGACCGGGACATGGGCACCGGGGAGCTGTTTTTT.

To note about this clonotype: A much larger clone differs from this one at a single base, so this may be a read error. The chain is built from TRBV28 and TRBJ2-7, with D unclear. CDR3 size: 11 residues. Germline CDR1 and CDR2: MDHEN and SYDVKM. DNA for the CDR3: TGTGCCGGCAGTTTAATGATAGAGCAGTACTTC. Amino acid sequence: CAGSLMIEQYF.

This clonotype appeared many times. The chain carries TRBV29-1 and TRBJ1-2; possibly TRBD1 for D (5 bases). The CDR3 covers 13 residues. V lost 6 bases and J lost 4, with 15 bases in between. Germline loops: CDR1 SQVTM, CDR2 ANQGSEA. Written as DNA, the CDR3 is TGCAGCGTGGGGGACGGATTTTCCTATGGCTACACCTTC. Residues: CSVGDGFSYGYTF.

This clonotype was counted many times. In nucleotides, the CDR3 is TGTGCCAGCAGCCCCGACCGTTTTTCCTACGAGCAGTACTTC. Residues: CASSPDRFSYEQYF. The chain has TRBV7-2 and TRBJ2-7, with no clear D. Germline assignment: CDR1 SGHTA and CDR2 FQGNSA. V lost 5 bases, J lost 1 base, and 12 bases lay in between. The CDR3 totals 14 residues.

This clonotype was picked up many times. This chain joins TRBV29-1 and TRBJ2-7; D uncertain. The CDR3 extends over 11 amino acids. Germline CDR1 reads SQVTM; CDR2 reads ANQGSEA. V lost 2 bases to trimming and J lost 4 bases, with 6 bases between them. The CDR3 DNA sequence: TGCAGCGTTGAAAAAGGGTACGAGCAGTACTTC. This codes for CSVEKGYEQYF.

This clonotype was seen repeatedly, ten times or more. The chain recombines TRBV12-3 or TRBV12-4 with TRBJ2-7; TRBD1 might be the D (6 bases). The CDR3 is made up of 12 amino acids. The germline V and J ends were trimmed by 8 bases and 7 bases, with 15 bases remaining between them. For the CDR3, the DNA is TGTGCCAGCTCCAGGCAGGGGAGAGAGCAGTACTTC. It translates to CASSRQGREQYF.

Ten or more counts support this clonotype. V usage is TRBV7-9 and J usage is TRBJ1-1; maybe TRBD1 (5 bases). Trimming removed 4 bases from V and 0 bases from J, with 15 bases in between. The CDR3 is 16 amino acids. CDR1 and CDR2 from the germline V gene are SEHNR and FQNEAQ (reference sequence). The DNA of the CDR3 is TGTGCCAGCAGCTCCTCCCGGGGCAACATGAACACTGAAGCTTTCTTT. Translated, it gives CASSSSRGNMNTEAFF.

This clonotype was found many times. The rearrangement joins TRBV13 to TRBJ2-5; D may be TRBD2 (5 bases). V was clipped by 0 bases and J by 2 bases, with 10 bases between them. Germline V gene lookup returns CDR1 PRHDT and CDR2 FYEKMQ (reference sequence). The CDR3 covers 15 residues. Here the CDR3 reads CASSLGPRGQETQYF. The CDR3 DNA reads TGTGCCAGCAGCTTAGGCCCCCGGGGTCAAGAGACCCAGTACTTC.

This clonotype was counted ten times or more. In nucleotides, the CDR3 is TGCAGTGCTAGAGATCAGATCAGGGTATTATCCTATAATTCACCCCTCCACTTT. Amino acids: CSARDQIRVLSYNSPLHF. This chain connects TRBV20-1 to TRBJ1-6; D may be TRBD1 (5 bases). Trimming took 0 bases from V and 1 from J, leaving 16 bases between them. Germline-derived CDR1 and CDR2 are DFQATT and SNEGSKA (reference sequence). The CDR3 spans 18 residues.

Here the CDR3 DNA reads TGTGCCAGCAGCTTGCCTTTGGAAAAACTGTTTTTT. Protein: CASSLPLEKLFF. This sequence joins TRBV7-9 and TRBJ1-4; D unclear. With 3 bases removed from V and 8 bases from J, the gap between germline ends came to 7 bases. The CDR3 runs to 12 residues. Germline CDR1 SEHNR, CDR2 FQNEAQ (reference sequence).

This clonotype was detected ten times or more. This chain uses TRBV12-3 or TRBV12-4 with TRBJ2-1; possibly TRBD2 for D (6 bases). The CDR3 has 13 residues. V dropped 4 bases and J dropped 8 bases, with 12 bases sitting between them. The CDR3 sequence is CASSSWGEDEQFF. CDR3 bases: TGTGCCAGCAGTTCCTGGGGGGAGGATGAGCAGTTCTTC.